This T cell receptor beta chain was recorded in a study of lymphopenia after photon versus proton radiotherapy. General study results and limits: Only patients who died were analyzed for survival; proton advantage is unproven. Under photons, naive T cells and diversity fell while effector/memory populations rose.

This clone was detected only a few times. Its antigen remains unknown. Method: immunoSEQ multiplex PCR; TCRdb's copy keeps in-frame clones and lacks some. The sample comprises roughly 30,000 clones, around nine tenths of which are singletons, and roughly 48% rests with the top ten. The CDR3 runs 14 residues. Germline trimming cut 3 bases from V and 6 bases from J; bases unmatched to any gene: 5. Germline CDR1 SGHAT, CDR2 FQDESV (reference sequence). The chain has TRBV11-1 and TRBJ2-7; TRBD2 matches at 10 bases. The sample here was peripheral blood, taken from a patient treated with proton-based radiotherapy. The receptor was isolated from a woman aged 55-70 years with cholangiocarcinoma. Some clones in this sample may be carry-over from other donors' samples. CDR3 residues: CASSFSGGHTEQYF. The CDR3 region has the DNA TGTGCCAGCAGCTTTAGCGGGGGGCATACCGAGCAGTACTTC.